A selection of T cell receptor beta chains follows, all from one sample in a study of early T cells in non-severe SARS-CoV-2 infection. TCRdb itself ran the 5' RACE reads through MiXCR, one entry per CDR3 protein. The sample shows about 60,000 distinct CDR3 sequences, just under 9% of them seen only once. The sample was whole blood. These receptors were taken from an adult who was a healthcare worker with PCR-confirmed SARS-CoV-2 infection or an uninfected control (not recorded which). Each CDR3 is given with its conserved first and last residue. The order of the fields is D gene, V gene, J gene, clone size, CDR3 protein, CDR3 DNA. D genes are given only for firm matches. Rows give clone size only sometimes, using once, few, many, or a class for an expanded clone.

D gene: .
V gene: TRBV9
J gene: TRBJ2-3
clone size: few
CDR3 protein: CASSVGGDWVSDTQYF
CDR3 DNA: TGTGCCAGCAGCGTAGGCGGAGACTGGGTTTCAGATACGCAGTATTTT

D gene: TRBD1
V gene: TRBV28
J gene: TRBJ2-1
clone size: .
CDR3 protein: CASSLGGQGDNEQFF
CDR3 DNA: TGTGCCAGCAGTTTGGGGGGACAGGGGGACAATGAGCAGTTCTTC

D gene: .
V gene: TRBV27
J gene: TRBJ2-1
clone size: many
CDR3 protein: CASSLSGSRPNEQFF
CDR3 DNA: TGTGCCAGCAGTTTATCGGGCAGTAGGCCAAATGAGCAGTTCTTC

D gene: .
V gene: TRBV12-3/TRBV12-4
J gene: TRBJ2-3
clone size: .
CDR3 protein: CASSPYTDTQYF
CDR3 DNA: TGTGCCAGCAGTCCATACACAGATACGCAGTATTTT

D gene: .
V gene: TRBV29-1
J gene: TRBJ2-5
clone size: .
CDR3 protein: CSVVSAQETQYF
CDR3 DNA: TGCAGCGTTGTCAGCGCTCAAGAGACCCAGTACTTC

D gene: .
V gene: TRBV10-3
J gene: TRBJ2-7
clone size: many
CDR3 protein: CAIIPETSPYEQYF
CDR3 DNA: TGTGCCATCATACCCGAAACCTCCCCCTACGAGCAGTACTTC

D gene: .
V gene: TRBV7-3
J gene: TRBJ2-1
clone size: many
CDR3 protein: CASSSTRGSWNEQFF
CDR3 DNA: TGTGCCAGCAGCTCAACTCGAGGGAGCTGGAATGAGCAGTTCTTC

D gene: .
V gene: TRBV6-6
J gene: TRBJ2-6
clone size: .
CDR3 protein: CASSYSNPHSGANVLTF
CDR3 DNA: TGTGCCAGCAGTTACTCGAACCCCCACTCTGGGGCCAACGTCCTGACTTTC

D gene: .
V gene: TRBV28
J gene: TRBJ2-7
clone size: many
CDR3 protein: CASSFVPSSYEQYF
CDR3 DNA: TGTGCCAGCAGTTTTGTGCCTAGCTCCTACGAGCAGTACTTC

D gene: TRBD1
V gene: TRBV12-3/TRBV12-4
J gene: TRBJ2-1
clone size: many
CDR3 protein: CASTLAGGQVYNEQFF
CDR3 DNA: TGTGCCAGCACCCTAGCCGGGGGACAGGTATACAATGAGCAGTTCTTC

D gene: .
V gene: TRBV7-2
J gene: TRBJ2-1
clone size: .
CDR3 protein: CASSPARYNEQFF
CDR3 DNA: TGTGCCAGCAGCCCAGCCCGGTACAATGAGCAGTTCTTC

D gene: .
V gene: TRBV29-1
J gene: TRBJ1-1
clone size: .
CDR3 protein: CSVDGMIRDTEAFF
CDR3 DNA: TGCAGCGTTGATGGGATGATAAGGGACACTGAAGCTTTCTTT

D gene: .
V gene: TRBV28
J gene: TRBJ1-1
clone size: many
CDR3 protein: CASDGKFEAFF
CDR3 DNA: TGTGCCAGCGATGGCAAATTTGAAGCTTTCTTT

D gene: TRBD2
V gene: TRBV27
J gene: TRBJ2-1
clone size: many
CDR3 protein: CASRGGRSEQFF
CDR3 DNA: TGTGCCAGCCGTGGCGGGAGGTCTGAGCAGTTCTTC

D gene: TRBD1
V gene: TRBV5-1
J gene: TRBJ1-1
clone size: .
CDR3 protein: CASSLEGRGPTEAFF
CDR3 DNA: TGCGCCAGCAGCTTGGAGGGTAGGGGGCCCACTGAAGCTTTCTTT

D gene: .
V gene: TRBV11-2
J gene: TRBJ1-1
clone size: .
CDR3 protein: CASSMSIRRPKAFF
CDR3 DNA: TGTGCCAGCAGCATGTCAATCAGAAGGCCAAAGGCTTTCTTT

D gene: TRBD2
V gene: TRBV20-1
J gene: TRBJ2-5
clone size: many
CDR3 protein: CSARAPRGRSQETQYF
CDR3 DNA: TGCAGTGCTAGAGCCCCTCGCGGGAGAAGTCAAGAGACCCAGTACTTC

D gene: .
V gene: TRBV7-3
J gene: TRBJ2-1
clone size: many
CDR3 protein: CASSLSVGTYNEQFF
CDR3 DNA: TGTGCCAGCAGCTTATCAGTAGGAACCTACAATGAGCAGTTCTTC

D gene: .
V gene: TRBV7-2
J gene: TRBJ2-7
clone size: .
CDR3 protein: CASSPGVGTYEQYF
CDR3 DNA: TGTGCCAGCAGCCCCGGGGTAGGGACCTACGAGCAGTACTTC

D gene: .
V gene: TRBV25-1
J gene: TRBJ2-5
clone size: .
CDR3 protein: CASSPPPTVAPTETQYF
CDR3 DNA: TGTGCCAGCAGTCCGCCACCAACCGTGGCCCCAACGGAGACCCAGTACTTC

D gene: .
V gene: TRBV11-1
J gene: TRBJ2-3
clone size: .
CDR3 protein: CASSFGRDSMYF
CDR3 DNA: TGTGCCAGCAGCTTCGGACGGGATAGTATGTATTTT

D gene: TRBD2
V gene: TRBV5-1
J gene: TRBJ2-7
clone size: many
CDR3 protein: CASSASGRAPYEQYF
CDR3 DNA: TGCGCCAGCAGCGCTAGCGGGAGAGCCCCCTACGAGCAGTACTTC

D gene: .
V gene: TRBV4-2
J gene: TRBJ1-2
clone size: many
CDR3 protein: CASSLQEVYGYTF
CDR3 DNA: TGTGCCAGCAGCCTACAGGAAGTCTATGGCTACACCTTC

D gene: .
V gene: TRBV7-9
J gene: TRBJ1-2
clone size: .
CDR3 protein: CASSLDVRNNGYTF
CDR3 DNA: TGTGCCAGCAGCTTAGATGTGAGGAACAATGGCTACACCTTC

D gene: .
V gene: TRBV20-1
J gene: TRBJ1-5
clone size: many
CDR3 protein: CSARDSRGTSNQPQHF
CDR3 DNA: TGCAGTGCTAGAGATAGTAGGGGAACTAGCAATCAGCCCCAGCATTTT

D gene: .
V gene: TRBV5-5
J gene: TRBJ2-7
clone size: many
CDR3 protein: CASSTTTAEQYF
CDR3 DNA: TGTGCCAGCAGTACCACGACCGCCGAGCAGTACTTC

D gene: TRBD1
V gene: TRBV20-1
J gene: TRBJ2-7
clone size: few
CDR3 protein: CSAEGQGIPYYEQYF
CDR3 DNA: TGCAGTGCAGAGGGACAGGGAATCCCGTACTACGAGCAGTACTTC

D gene: .
V gene: TRBV28
J gene: TRBJ1-5
clone size: many
CDR3 protein: CASSITDVRNQPQHF
CDR3 DNA: TGTGCCAGCAGTATCACGGACGTTAGAAATCAGCCCCAGCATTTT

D gene: TRBD2
V gene: TRBV10-3
J gene: TRBJ2-3
clone size: many
CDR3 protein: CAIRQGLAGAPDTQYF
CDR3 DNA: TGTGCCATCAGGCAGGGACTAGCGGGAGCACCAGATACGCAGTATTTT

D gene: .
V gene: TRBV7-2
J gene: TRBJ1-3
clone size: few
CDR3 protein: CASSSVGQQPGNTIYF
CDR3 DNA: TGTGCCAGCAGCTCAGTAGGACAGCAACCAGGAAACACCATATATTTT

D gene: TRBD2
V gene: TRBV29-1
J gene: TRBJ2-7
clone size: .
CDR3 protein: CSVEEYAGGQEQYF
CDR3 DNA: TGCAGCGTTGAAGAATATGCGGGGGGTCAAGAGCAGTACTTC

D gene: .
V gene: TRBV10-3
J gene: TRBJ2-7
clone size: many
CDR3 protein: CAISGQYEQYF
CDR3 DNA: TGTGCCATCAGTGGGCAGTACGAGCAGTACTTC

D gene: TRBD1
V gene: TRBV28
J gene: TRBJ1-1
clone size: many
CDR3 protein: CASPPPGQMNTEAFF
CDR3 DNA: TGTGCCAGCCCCCCACCGGGACAGATGAACACTGAAGCTTTCTTT

D gene: .
V gene: TRBV19
J gene: TRBJ2-5
clone size: many
CDR3 protein: CASSMSLHETQYF
CDR3 DNA: TGTGCCAGTAGTATGTCGCTACACGAGACCCAGTACTTC

D gene: TRBD1
V gene: TRBV20-1
J gene: TRBJ1-5
clone size: few
CDR3 protein: CSARGDRGSNQPQHF
CDR3 DNA: TGCAGTGCTAGGGGGGACAGGGGTAGCAATCAGCCCCAGCATTTT

D gene: TRBD1
V gene: TRBV7-2
J gene: TRBJ1-2
clone size: many
CDR3 protein: CASSRAGTGSYGYTF
CDR3 DNA: TGTGCCAGCAGCAGAGCCGGGACAGGGTCTTATGGCTACACCTTC

D gene: TRBD1
V gene: TRBV4-1
J gene: TRBJ2-2
clone size: .
CDR3 protein: CASRQALGQKNTGELFF
CDR3 DNA: TGCGCCAGCAGACAAGCGTTGGGACAGAAGAACACCGGGGAGCTGTTTTTT

D gene: TRBD1
V gene: TRBV20-1
J gene: TRBJ2-7
clone size: .
CDR3 protein: CSAFRGQATYEQYF
CDR3 DNA: TGCAGTGCTTTTCGCGGACAGGCAACCTACGAGCAGTACTTC

D gene: TRBD2
V gene: TRBV25-1
J gene: TRBJ2-3
clone size: few
CDR3 protein: CASSPAGGNTDTQYF
CDR3 DNA: TGTGCCAGCAGTCCAGCGGGAGGGAACACAGATACGCAGTATTTT

D gene: .
V gene: TRBV28
J gene: TRBJ2-7
clone size: many
CDR3 protein: CASSGRHGSYEQYF
CDR3 DNA: TGTGCCAGCAGCGGAAGACATGGAAGTTACGAGCAGTACTTC

D gene: TRBD2
V gene: TRBV6-6
J gene: TRBJ2-3
clone size: many
CDR3 protein: CASSSKTSGRTDTQYF
CDR3 DNA: TGTGCCAGCAGTTCCAAAACTAGCGGGAGAACAGATACGCAGTATTTT

D gene: .
V gene: TRBV4-2
J gene: TRBJ1-1
clone size: many
CDR3 protein: CASSRRGQSSKNTEAFF
CDR3 DNA: TGTGCCAGCAGCCGCAGAGGACAGAGTTCAAAGAACACTGAAGCTTTCTTT

D gene: .
V gene: TRBV29-1
J gene: TRBJ1-2
clone size: few
CDR3 protein: CSVERTDDNYGYTF
CDR3 DNA: TGCAGCGTTGAAAGGACAGACGATAACTATGGCTACACCTTC

D gene: .
V gene: TRBV5-1
J gene: TRBJ2-3
clone size: few
CDR3 protein: CASSLERDTQYF
CDR3 DNA: TGCGCCAGCAGCTTGGAGCGGGATACGCAGTATTTT